Below, 26 T cell receptor beta chains from the same sample are listed, as sequenced in a study of shared clonotypes between healthy human individuals. Only in-frame clones appear in the TCRdb table, and some are missing; sequencing was by immunoSEQ multiplex PCR. Of a few million clones in the sample, about 92% were seen once. The sequenced sample was naive CD4+ T cells from PBMCs. Specified subset: CD45RA+ positively selected. The receptors stem from a young man in good health. Some clones in this sample may be carry-over from other donors' samples.

The V gene is TRBV10-3, the J gene TRBJ2-3; 8 bases agree with TRBD2. The germline V gene encodes CDR1 ENHRY and CDR2 SYGVKD. This CDR3 has 14 amino acids. V dropped 7 bases and J dropped 1; count of bases not matched to a gene: 4. In DNA, the CDR3 is TGTGCCATCACCCCGACTAGCGGCACAGATACGCAGTATTTT. It is translated as CAITPTSGTDTQYF.

The chain recombines TRBV27 with TRBJ2-1; perhaps TRBD1 as D (5 bases). There are 16 residues in the CDR3. V shed 1 base and J shed 9 bases, with 19 bases lying between them. Looked up from germline, CDR1 is MNHEY and CDR2 is SMNVEV (reference sequence). This chain's CDR3 is CASSLYAPRERGEQFF. The DNA for the CDR3 is TGTGCCAGCAGTTTATATGCCCCCAGGGAACGTGGTGAGCAGTTCTTC.

The chain has TRBV5-4 and TRBJ2-2, with D uncertain. Germline CDR1 is SGHNT and CDR2 is YYREEE (reference sequence). The CDR3 covers 14 residues. The V gene lost 6 bases and the J gene lost 1 base, with 10 bases spanning the gap. DNA of the CDR3: TGTGCCAGCACGCAGCAGATGAACACCGGGGAGCTGTTTTTT. Translated: CASTQQMNTGELFF.

V gene TRBV6-5 combines with J gene TRBJ2-7; TRBD1 matches 10 bases. Germline V lookup: CDR1 MNHEY, CDR2 SVGAGI. The CDR3 runs to 15 residues. J gave up 4 bases and V 5 bases, and 8 bases lay outside the gene matches. The CDR3 DNA reads as TGTGCCAGCAGTGCCACGGGACAGGGGTTTTACGAGCAGTACTTC. Protein: CASSATGQGFYEQYF.

Details on this clone: This CDR3 is also generated by other DNA sequences in the sample. The rearrangement uses TRBV7-2 and TRBJ2-2, with D possibly TRBD1 on 5 matching bases. V lost 1 base and J 5 bases, leaving 11 bases between the germline ends. The CDR3 is made up of 15 amino acids. CDR1 SGHTA and CDR2 FQGNSA come from the germline V gene. Written as DNA, the CDR3 is TGTGCCAGCAGCTTAGGAGGAGCAGGGACCGGGGAGCTGTTTTTT. Protein: CASSLGGAGTGELFF.

The chain carries TRBV27 and TRBJ1-1; tentatively, D is TRBD1 (6 bases). From germline, CDR1 is MNHEY and CDR2 SMNVEV (reference sequence). CDR3 length: 13 residues. Trimming stripped 4 bases from V and 1 base from J, with 7 bases between. CDR3 loop: CASSYRENTEAFF. Here the CDR3 DNA reads TGTGCCAGCAGTTACAGGGAGAACACTGAAGCTTTCTTT.

This sequence joins TRBV9 and TRBJ2-7; D perhaps matches TRBD1 (5 bases). The CDR3 has 15 residues. Germline V CDR1 and CDR2: SGDLS, YYNGEE. Trimming shortened V by 0 bases and J by 2 bases, and 12 bases separated the two germline ends. The CDR3 coding sequence is TGTGCCAGCAGCGTAGAAGACAGAGGAACCTACGAGCAGTACTTC. Translated, it gives CASSVEDRGTYEQYF.

The V call is TRBV7-2, the J call TRBJ1-5; D call uncertain. CDR1 is SGHTA and CDR2 is FQGNSA in the germline V gene. V lost 4 bases, J lost 6 bases, and 7 bases lay in between. The CDR3 has 12 amino acids. The CDR3 protein is CASSSMGQPQHF. CDR3 DNA sequence: TGTGCCAGCAGCTCGATGGGTCAGCCCCAGCATTTT.

The chain combines TRBV5-1 with TRBJ2-7; 9 bases match TRBD1. V lost 2 bases to trimming and J lost 6 bases; unmatched junction nucleotides: 9. Germline CDR1 reads SGHRS; CDR2 reads YFSETQ. CDR3 length equals 15 residues. The CDR3 DNA reads as TGCGCCAGCAGCTTCGGGGACAGGGAAAATGGCGAGCAGTACTTC. Its protein product is CASSFGDRENGEQYF.

This sequence joins TRBV6-5 and TRBJ2-2; tentatively, D is TRBD2 (7 bases). The CDR3 loop spans 15 amino acids. With 6 bases removed from V and 2 bases from J, the gap between germline ends came to 13 bases. The germline CDR1 and CDR2 sequences are MNHEY and SVGAGI. CDR3 region: CASSPRGANTGELFF. CDR3 nucleotide sequence: TGTGCCAGCAGCCCCCGGGGGGCTAACACCGGGGAGCTGTTTTTT.

The CDR3 sequence: CRSTSGTSGELFF. The CDR3 DNA reads as TGCAGATCGACTAGCGGGACCTCCGGGGAGCTGTTTTTT. The chain employs TRBV29-1 and TRBJ2-2; 11 bases agree with TRBD2. Looked up from germline, CDR1 is SQVTM and CDR2 is ANQGSEA. The CDR3 sequence is 13 residues long.

J is TRBJ1-1 and V is TRBV18; TRBD1 matches at 7 bases. Trimming cost V 1 base and J 8 bases; bases outside gene matches: 7. This CDR3 is built from 14 residues. Germline V gives CDR1 KGHSH, CDR2 LQKENI. CDR3 nucleotides: TGTGCCAGCTCACCACGGGGACAGCCGGCGGAAGCTTTCTTT. Translated, it gives CASSPRGQPAEAFF. The whole variable domain, filled in from reference TRBV18 and TRBJ1-1, reads NAGVMQNPRHLVRRRGQEARLRCSPMKGHSHVYWYRQLPEEGLKFMVYLQKENIIDESGMPKERFSAEFPKEGPSILRIQQVVRGDSAAYFCASSPRGQPAEAFFGQGTRLTVV.

This clone was seen just once. The rearrangement joins TRBV5-6 to TRBJ1-6, with a tentative D call TRBD1 (6 bases). Trimming removed 6 bases from V and 10 bases from J, with 14 bases in between. This CDR3 is 13 amino acids long. Germline V lookup: CDR1 SGHDT, CDR2 YYEEEE. In DNA form, the CDR3 reads TGTGCCAGCACCGCTACAGGGAACTCACCCCTCCACTTT. It translates to CASTATGNSPLHF.

On this clone: The same CDR3 arises from other DNA sequences in this sample as well. The chain recombines TRBV5-1 with TRBJ1-5; unclear D gene. V was cut by 0 bases and J by 2 bases, with 6 bases left in between. There are 14 residues in the CDR3. Per germline, CDR1 SGHRS and CDR2 YFSETQ. The CDR3 DNA is TGCGCCAGCAGCTTGGAAGGAGGCAATCAGCCCCAGCATTTT. It encodes CASSLEGGNQPQHF.

The rearrangement joins TRBV7-2 to TRBJ2-3, with TRBD2 matching over 16 bases. The CDR3 runs to 17 residues. With 5 bases clipped from V and 5 bases from J, the junction kept 7 bases outside the gene matches. The germline CDR1 and CDR2 sequences are SGHTA and FQGNSA. The CDR3 DNA is TGTGCCAGCAGCCGATCCGGGACTAGCGGGAGGGGAGATACGCAGTATTTT. This encodes CASSRSGTSGRGDTQYF.

This clone was detected once. V gene TRBV7-3 combines with J gene TRBJ1-1; 8 bases line up with TRBD1. Germline values: CDR1 SGHTA, CDR2 FQGTGA. The CDR3 is 15 amino acids. After removal of 4 bases from V and 1 base from J, the junction contained 5 bases not matched to a gene. CDR3 in amino acids: CASSSMGTGNTEAFF. In DNA form, the CDR3 reads TGTGCCAGCAGCTCTATGGGGACAGGGAACACTGAAGCTTTCTTT. The full variable domain, its missing parts supplied by reference TRBV7-3 and TRBJ1-1, is GAGVSQTPSNKVTEKGKYVELRCDPISGHTALYWYRQSLGQGPEFLIYFQGTGAADDSGLPNDRFFAVRPEGSVSTLKIQRTERGDSAVYLCASSSMGTGNTEAFFGQGTRLTVV.

The V and J genes are TRBV2 and TRBJ2-3; D gene ambiguous. This CDR3 region has 14 residues. Trimming removed 1 base from V and 4 bases from J, with 9 bases in between. Germline CDR1 SNHLY, CDR2 FYNNEI. CDR3 in DNA: TGTGCCAGCAGTGAAGACGCCGGACCAGATACGCAGTATTTT. Its translation is CASSEDAGPDTQYF.

This chain joins TRBV7-3 and TRBJ2-1; D gene unclear. Trimming took off 4 bases at V and 9 bases at J, with 16 bases between the two ends. The germline V gene encodes CDR1 SGHTA and CDR2 FQGTGA. CDR3 size: 14 residues. CDR3 nucleotides: TGTGCCAGCAGCTCATCCGGAGTGATAGGTGAGCAGTTCTTC. Translated: CASSSSGVIGEQFF.

The CDR3 loop reads CSVTGSGSQETQYF. In nucleotides, the CDR3 is TGCAGCGTGACCGGATCGGGTAGCCAAGAGACCCAGTACTTC. The genes are TRBV29-1 and TRBJ2-5; D is unclear. Per germline, CDR1 SQVTM and CDR2 ANQGSEA. V lost 6 bases, J lost 1 base, and 15 bases lay in between. There are 14 residues in the CDR3.

V and J are TRBV7-2 and TRBJ2-2; the D gene is possibly TRBD2 (5 bases). The V gene lost 2 bases and the J gene lost 7 bases, with 23 bases spanning the gap. Germline CDR1 is SGHTA and CDR2 is FQGNSA. The CDR3 contains 18 residues. CDR3 nucleotide sequence: TGTGCCAGCAGCTTAAGTCTGCGGAGGAGGTTCTTAGGCGGGGAGCTGTTTTTT. Translating gives CASSLSLRRRFLGGELFF.

The gene calls are TRBV29-1 and TRBJ1-1, with D possibly matching TRBD1 (5 bases). Trimming took off 4 bases at V and 4 bases at J, with 10 bases between the two ends. Germline V gene lookup returns CDR1 SQVTM and CDR2 ANQGSEA. This CDR3 region has 12 residues. CDR3 loop: CSVAQVVTEAFF. The CDR3 region has the DNA TGCAGCGTTGCACAGGTGGTCACTGAAGCTTTCTTT.

The chain combines TRBV28 with TRBJ1-5; D gene ambiguous. The CDR3 covers 15 residues. Trimming took off 7 bases at V and 5 bases at J, with 18 bases between the two ends. In germline, CDR1 is MDHEN, CDR2 SYDVKM. The CDR3 protein is CASTPSRIYDQPQHF. The CDR3 DNA is TGTGCCAGCACCCCCTCACGGATTTACGATCAGCCCCAGCATTTT.

V gene TRBV7-3 combines with J gene TRBJ2-7; D perhaps matches TRBD2 (5 bases). The CDR3 is 13 amino acids. V was pared by 5 bases and J by 0 bases, with 8 bases between. Germline loops: CDR1 SGHTA, CDR2 FQGTGA. The CDR3 DNA is TGTGCCAGCAGCGCACGGGACTCCTACGAGCAGTACTTC. The encoded protein is CASSARDSYEQYF.

This clone was counted only a few times. This chain uses TRBV2 with TRBJ1-1; maybe TRBD1 (5 bases). Germline values: CDR1 SNHLY, CDR2 FYNNEI. This CDR3 is 14 amino acids long. The V and J ends lost 6 bases and 1 base respectively, with 12 bases between them. The CDR3 DNA reads TGTGCCAGCAGGATAATGACAGCGAACACTGAAGCTTTCTTT. Its protein is CASRIMTANTEAFF.

This chain uses TRBV11-2 with TRBJ2-7; no clear D gene. The length of the CDR3 is 15 residues. Trimming removed 5 bases at V and 0 bases at J, with 14 bases between. Germline V CDR1 and CDR2: SGHAT, FQNNGV. CDR3 bases: TGTGCCAGCAGCCCAACCTACTCCGGCTCCTACGAGCAGTACTTC. It translates to CASSPTYSGSYEQYF.

This clone appeared a single time. This same CDR3 is encoded by further DNA sequences in the sample. The chain recombines TRBV28 with TRBJ1-2; unclear D gene. Germline V lookup: CDR1 MDHEN, CDR2 SYDVKM. The CDR3 sequence is 12 residues long. Trimming stripped 5 bases from V and 4 bases from J, with 8 bases between. The chain's CDR3 is CASSPGGYGYTF. Written as DNA, the CDR3 is TGTGCCAGCAGTCCGGGTGGCTATGGCTACACCTTC.